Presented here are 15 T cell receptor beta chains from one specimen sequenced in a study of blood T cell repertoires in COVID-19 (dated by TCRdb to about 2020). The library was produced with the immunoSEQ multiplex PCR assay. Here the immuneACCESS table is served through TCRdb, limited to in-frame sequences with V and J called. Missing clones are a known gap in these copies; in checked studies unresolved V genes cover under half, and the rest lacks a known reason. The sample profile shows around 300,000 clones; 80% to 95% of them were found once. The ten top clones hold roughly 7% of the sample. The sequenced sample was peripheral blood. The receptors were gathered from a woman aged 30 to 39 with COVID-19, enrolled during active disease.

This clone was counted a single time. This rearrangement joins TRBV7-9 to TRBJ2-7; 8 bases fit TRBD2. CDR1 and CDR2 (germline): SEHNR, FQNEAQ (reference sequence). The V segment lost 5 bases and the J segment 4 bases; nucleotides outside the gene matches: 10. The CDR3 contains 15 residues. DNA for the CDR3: TGTGCCAGCAGCCCCCAGCGGGGGAACCCGTACGAGCAGTACTTC. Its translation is CASSPQRGNPYEQYF.

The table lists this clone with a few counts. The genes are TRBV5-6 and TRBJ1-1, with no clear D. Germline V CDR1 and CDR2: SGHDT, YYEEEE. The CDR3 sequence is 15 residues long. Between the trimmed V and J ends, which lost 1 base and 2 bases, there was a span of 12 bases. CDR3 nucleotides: TGTGCCAGCAGCTTGTCCGGGATCATCAACACTGAAGCTTTCTTT. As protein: CASSLSGIINTEAFF.

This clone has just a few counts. As DNA, the CDR3 is TGTGCCAGCAGCTGGGGCTTGGGGGGCCAAGAGACCCAGTACTTC. This translates into CASSWGLGGQETQYF. This sequence joins TRBV9 and TRBJ2-5; D is possibly TRBD2 (6 bases). Trimming removed 4 bases from V and 1 base from J, with 14 bases in between. Germline values: CDR1 SGDLS, CDR2 YYNGEE. CDR3 length equals 15 residues.

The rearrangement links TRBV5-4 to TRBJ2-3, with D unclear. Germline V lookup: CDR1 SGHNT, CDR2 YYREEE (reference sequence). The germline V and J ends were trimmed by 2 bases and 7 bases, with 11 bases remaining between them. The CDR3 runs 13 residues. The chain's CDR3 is CASSFNGLHTQYF. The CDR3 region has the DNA TGTGCCAGCAGCTTTAACGGGTTACATACGCAGTATTTT.

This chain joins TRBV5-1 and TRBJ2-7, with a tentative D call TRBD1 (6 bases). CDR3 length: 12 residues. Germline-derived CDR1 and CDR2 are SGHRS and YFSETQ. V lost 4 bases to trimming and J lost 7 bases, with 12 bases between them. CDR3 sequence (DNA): TGCGCCAGCAGCCACGAGAGGGGGGAGCAGTACTTC. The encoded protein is CASSHERGEQYF. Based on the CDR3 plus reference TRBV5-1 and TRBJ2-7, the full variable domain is KAGVTQTPRYLIKTRGQQVTLSCSPISGHRSVSWYQQTPGQGLQFLFEYFSETQRNKGNFPGRFSGRQFSNSRSEMNVSTLELGDSALYLCASSHERGEQYFGPGTRLTVT.

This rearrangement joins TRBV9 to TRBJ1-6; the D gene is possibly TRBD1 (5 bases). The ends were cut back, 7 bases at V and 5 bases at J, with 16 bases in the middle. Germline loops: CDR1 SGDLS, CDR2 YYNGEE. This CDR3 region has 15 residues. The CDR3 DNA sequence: TGTGCCAGCGGACTAGACAGTTACAATAATTCACCCCTCCACTTT. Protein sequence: CASGLDSYNNSPLHF.

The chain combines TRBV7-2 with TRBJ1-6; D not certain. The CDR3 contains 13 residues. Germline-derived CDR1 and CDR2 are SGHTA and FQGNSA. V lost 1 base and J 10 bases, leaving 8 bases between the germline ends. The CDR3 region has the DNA TGTGCCAGCAGCTTAGTTCGGAGATCACCCCTCCACTTT. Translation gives CASSLVRRSPLHF.

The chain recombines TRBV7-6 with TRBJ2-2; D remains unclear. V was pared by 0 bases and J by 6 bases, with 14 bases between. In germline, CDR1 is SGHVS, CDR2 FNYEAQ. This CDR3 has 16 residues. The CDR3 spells CASSLAASTLAGELFF. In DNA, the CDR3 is TGTGCCAGCAGCTTAGCGGCTAGTACCCTAGCCGGGGAGCTGTTTTTT.

CDR3 sequence (DNA): TGTGCCAGCAGCTCAGTGGGGGCTTCACCCCTCCACTTT. Its protein is CASSSVGASPLHF. The chain recombines TRBV7-2 with TRBJ1-6; possibly TRBD1 for D (6 bases). This CDR3 region has 13 residues. Germline-derived CDR1 and CDR2 are SGHTA and FQGNSA. Between the trimmed V and J ends, which lost 4 bases and 9 bases, there was a span of 10 bases.

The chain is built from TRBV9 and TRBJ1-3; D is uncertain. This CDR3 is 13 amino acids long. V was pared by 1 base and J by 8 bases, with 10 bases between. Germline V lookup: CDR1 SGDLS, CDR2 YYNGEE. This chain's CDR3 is CASSVTGRDTIYF. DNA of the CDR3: TGTGCCAGCAGCGTAACGGGTCGTGACACCATATATTTT.

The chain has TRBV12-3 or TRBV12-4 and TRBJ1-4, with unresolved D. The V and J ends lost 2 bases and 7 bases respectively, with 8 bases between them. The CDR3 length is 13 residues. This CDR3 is CASSLKPREKLFF. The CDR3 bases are TGTGCCAGCAGTTTAAAGCCCCGTGAAAAACTGTTTTTT.

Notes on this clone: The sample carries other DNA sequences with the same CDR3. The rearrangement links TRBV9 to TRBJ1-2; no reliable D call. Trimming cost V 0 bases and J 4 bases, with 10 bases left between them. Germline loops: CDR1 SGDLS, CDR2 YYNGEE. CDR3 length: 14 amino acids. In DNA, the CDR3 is TGTGCCAGCAGCGTAGACCCGGGGATCTATGGCTACACCTTC. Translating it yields CASSVDPGIYGYTF.

The CDR3 loop is CASSLGANTEAFF. The CDR3 region has the DNA TGTGCCAGCAGTTTAGGGGCGAACACTGAAGCTTTCTTT. The J gene is TRBJ1-1, the V gene TRBV27; the D gene is possibly TRBD1 (5 bases). The germline V gene has CDR1 MNHEY and CDR2 SMNVEV (reference sequence). The CDR3 is made up of 13 amino acids. Trimming took off 2 bases at V and 1 base at J, with 5 bases between the two ends.

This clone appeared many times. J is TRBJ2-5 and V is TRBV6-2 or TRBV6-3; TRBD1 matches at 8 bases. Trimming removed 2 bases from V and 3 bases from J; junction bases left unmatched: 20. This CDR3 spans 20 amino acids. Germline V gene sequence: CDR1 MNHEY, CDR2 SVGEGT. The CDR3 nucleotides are TGTGCCAGCAGTTACAGGGATCAGGACGGAGACAGGGGATGGGAAGAGACCCAGTACTTC. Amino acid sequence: CASSYRDQDGDRGWEETQYF.

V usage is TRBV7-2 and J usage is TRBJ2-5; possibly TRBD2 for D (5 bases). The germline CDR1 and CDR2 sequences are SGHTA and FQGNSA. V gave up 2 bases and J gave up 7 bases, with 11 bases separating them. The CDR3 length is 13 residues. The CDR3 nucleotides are TGTGCCAGCAGCTTAAGGGATGAGGGGACCCAGTACTTC. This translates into CASSLRDEGTQYF.